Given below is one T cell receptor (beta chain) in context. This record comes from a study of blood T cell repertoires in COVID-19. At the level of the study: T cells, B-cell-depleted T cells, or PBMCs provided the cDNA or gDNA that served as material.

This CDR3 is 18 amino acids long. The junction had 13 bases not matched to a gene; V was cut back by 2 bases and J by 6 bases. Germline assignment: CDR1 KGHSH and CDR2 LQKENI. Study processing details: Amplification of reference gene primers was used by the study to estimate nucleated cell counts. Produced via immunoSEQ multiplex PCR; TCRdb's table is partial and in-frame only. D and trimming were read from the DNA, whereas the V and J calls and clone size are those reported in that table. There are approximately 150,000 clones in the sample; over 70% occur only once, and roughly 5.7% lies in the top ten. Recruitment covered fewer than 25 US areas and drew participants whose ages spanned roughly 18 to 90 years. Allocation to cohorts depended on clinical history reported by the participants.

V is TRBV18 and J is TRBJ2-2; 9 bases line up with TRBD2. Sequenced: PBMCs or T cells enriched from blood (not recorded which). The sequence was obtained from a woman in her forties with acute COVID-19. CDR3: CASSPGASGTVGPGELFF. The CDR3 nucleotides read TGTGCCAGCTCACCAGGCGCTAGCGGGACGGTGGGTCCCGGGGAGCTGTTTTTT.